This passage covers 10 T cell receptor beta chains from one sample sequenced in a study of CD8+ T cells in alopecia areata. The treatment here: oral pan-JAK inhibitor, 5-10 mg twice daily. cDNA serving as the sequencing template came from extracted, reverse transcribed RNA. Data came from immunoSEQ multiplex PCR; TCRdb stores just in-frame clones and leaves some out. The sample yields 130,000 or so clones, around 83% seen once. The sample was CD8+ T cells sorted from blood, taken at week 4, from a patient treated with tofacitinib. The receptors shown here come from a human donor with alopecia areata.

This clone showed up just once. This rearrangement joins TRBV7-9 to TRBJ2-1; D is undetermined. The V gene lost 0 bases and the J gene lost 5 bases, with 14 bases spanning the gap. CDR1 is SEHNR, CDR2 FQNEAQ, per germline (reference sequence). The CDR3 covers 16 residues. For the CDR3, the DNA is TGTGCCAGCAGCTTAGCCTACCAGGAACATAACAATGAGCAGTTCTTC. Protein sequence: CASSLAYQEHNNEQFF.

V gene TRBV4-1 combines with J gene TRBJ2-1; D remains unclear. Germline-derived CDR1 and CDR2 are MGHRA and YSYEKL. The CDR3 is 13 amino acids. V was cut by 5 bases and J by 0 bases, with 5 bases left in between. CDR3 coding DNA: TGCGCCAGCAGCGGCTACTCCTACAATGAGCAGTTCTTC. It specifies CASSGYSYNEQFF.

The chain links TRBV6-1 to TRBJ2-3, with D tentatively TRBD2 (5 bases). V lost 5 bases to trimming and J lost 6 bases, with 15 bases between them. Germline loops: CDR1 MNHNS, CDR2 SASEGT. This CDR3 spans 14 amino acids. The CDR3 region is CASSWTLGVDTQYF. CDR3 coding DNA: TGTGCCAGCAGTTGGACCCTCGGGGTGGATACGCAGTATTTT.

In DNA form, the CDR3 reads TGCGCCAGCAGCCTTGGGACTATAAACACCGGGGAGCTGTTTTTT. Translated: CASSLGTINTGELFF. J is TRBJ2-2 and V is TRBV5-1; 7 bases are a match to TRBD2. This CDR3 comprises 15 residues. The V gene's germline CDR1 is SGHRS and CDR2 YFSETQ. V gave up 4 bases and J gave up 2 bases; unmatched junction bases: 5.

The chain employs TRBV29-1 and TRBJ1-1; D possibly corresponds to TRBD1 (6 bases). This CDR3 has 14 residues. Trimming pared 4 bases from V and 7 bases from J, leaving 19 bases between. The germline gives CDR1 SQVTM, CDR2 ANQGSEA. This CDR3 is CSVGGAGVGDEAFF. The CDR3 region has the DNA TGCAGCGTTGGGGGGGCAGGAGTTGGAGATGAAGCTTTCTTT.

The rearrangement links TRBV2 to TRBJ2-6; D unresolved. V gave up 8 bases and J gave up 2 bases, with 4 bases separating them. This CDR3 has 12 amino acids. The germline V gene encodes CDR1 SNHLY and CDR2 FYNNEI. As DNA, the CDR3 is TGTGCCAGCGTAACTGGGGCCAACGTCCTGACTTTC. Its protein is CASVTGANVLTF.

For this clone: Other DNA sequences from this sample encode an identical CDR3 as well. The chain couples TRBV2 to TRBJ2-7; no clear D gene. V was cut by 4 bases and J by 2 bases, with 3 bases left in between. This CDR3 contains 11 residues. Per the germline V gene, CDR1 is SNHLY and CDR2 is FYNNEI. The CDR3 loop reads CASSGTYEQYF. The CDR3, as DNA: TGTGCCAGCAGTGGAACCTACGAGCAGTACTTC.

J is TRBJ2-7 and V is TRBV5-6; no firm D call. The CDR3 is 13 amino acids. The V gene's germline CDR1 is SGHDT and CDR2 YYEEEE. V shed 4 bases and J shed 0 bases, with 8 bases lying between them. This chain's CDR3 is CASSRRDSYEQYF. As DNA, the CDR3 is TGTGCCAGCAGCAGAAGGGACTCCTACGAGCAGTACTTC.

CDR3 DNA: TGTGCCAGCAGTTTATCGGGCAGGGCCGGCTACACCTTC. Amino acids: CASSLSGRAGYTF. The genes are TRBV27 and TRBJ1-2; the D gene is possibly TRBD1 (5 bases). Deletions cut 0 bases from V and 8 bases from J, with 10 bases between. CDR1 is MNHEY, CDR2 SMNVEV, per germline (reference sequence). The CDR3 has 13 residues.

The chain is built from TRBV27 and TRBJ2-3; 7 bases map to TRBD2. J gave up 8 bases and V 8 bases, and 19 bases lay outside the gene matches. In germline, CDR1 is MNHEY, CDR2 SMNVEV (reference sequence). This CDR3 region has 16 residues. The CDR3 sequence is CASGVLWQGGSGTQYF. The CDR3 DNA is TGTGCCAGCGGCGTACTATGGCAGGGAGGGTCAGGTACGCAGTATTTT.